The rows below give T cell receptor beta chains drawn from one sample of a study of neurological immune-mediated disorders. TCRdb redid the calling of the 5' RACE reads with MiXCR, one entry per CDR3 protein. The table records 54,000 or so distinct CDR3 sequences, around 3.5% of them present only once. Sequenced: PBMCs. These receptors were obtained from a woman aged 30 to 39 with multiple sclerosis. The CDR3 runs from the conserved cysteine through the conserved F or W. Each record gives: CDR3 length, J gene, clone size, D gene, V gene, CDR3 protein, CDR3 DNA. The D gene is left open where the match is weak. Clone size, where shown, is once, few, many, or a class for clones that have expanded.

len: 13
j_gene: TRBJ2-5
abundance: many
d_gene: TRBD2
v_gene: TRBV9
CDR3aa: CASSVTSTETQYF
CDR3nt: TGTGCCAGCAGCGTGACTAGCACGGAGACCCAGTACTTC

len: 13
j_gene: TRBJ2-6
abundance: -
d_gene: -
v_gene: TRBV12-3/TRBV12-4
CDR3aa: CASTIHGAKVLTF
CDR3nt: TGTGCCAGCACTATTCATGGGGCCAAAGTCCTGACTTTC

len: 13
j_gene: TRBJ1-1
abundance: many
d_gene: -
v_gene: TRBV5-1
CDR3aa: CASRQGVNTEAFF
CDR3nt: TGCGCCAGCAGGCAGGGAGTTAACACTGAAGCTTTCTTT

len: 16
j_gene: TRBJ1-1
abundance: many
d_gene: -
v_gene: TRBV7-8
CDR3aa: CASSSYRFGGYTEAFF
CDR3nt: TGTGCCAGCAGCTCTTACAGGTTTGGTGGGTACACTGAAGCTTTCTTT

len: 15
j_gene: TRBJ2-7
abundance: many
d_gene: -
v_gene: TRBV14
CDR3aa: CASSQVGRGEYEQYF
CDR3nt: TGTGCCAGCAGCCAAGTCGGGCGGGGCGAATACGAGCAGTACTTC

len: 11
j_gene: TRBJ2-2
abundance: many
d_gene: -
v_gene: TRBV12-3/TRBV12-4
CDR3aa: CASSFSGELFF
CDR3nt: TGTGCCAGCAGTTTCTCCGGGGAGCTGTTTTTT

len: 14
j_gene: TRBJ1-1
abundance: many
d_gene: -
v_gene: TRBV5-6
CDR3aa: CASSLGPGGTEAFF
CDR3nt: TGTGCCAGCAGTCTCGGCCCCGGGGGTACTGAAGCTTTCTTT

len: 16
j_gene: TRBJ2-1
abundance: many
d_gene: -
v_gene: TRBV5-1
CDR3aa: CASSLASGNSYNEQFF
CDR3nt: TGCGCCAGCAGCTTGGCGTCGGGGAACTCCTACAATGAGCAGTTCTTC

len: 13
j_gene: TRBJ2-7
abundance: many
d_gene: TRBD1
v_gene: TRBV10-3
CDR3aa: CAISDDRGYEQYF
CDR3nt: TGTGCCATCAGTGACGACAGGGGCTACGAGCAGTACTTC

len: 13
j_gene: TRBJ1-5
abundance: many
d_gene: -
v_gene: TRBV12-3/TRBV12-4
CDR3aa: CASSLQSNQPQHF
CDR3nt: TGTGCCAGCAGCCTGCAAAGCAATCAGCCCCAGCATTTT

len: 15
j_gene: TRBJ2-1
abundance: many
d_gene: -
v_gene: TRBV7-9
CDR3aa: CASSLELPAYNEQFF
CDR3nt: TGTGCCAGCAGCTTAGAACTACCAGCCTACAATGAGCAGTTCTTC

len: 14
j_gene: TRBJ1-2
abundance: few
d_gene: TRBD1
v_gene: TRBV5-1
CDR3aa: CASSSEQGGYGYTF
CDR3nt: TGCGCCAGCAGCTCAGAACAGGGGGGCTATGGCTACACCTTC

len: 12
j_gene: TRBJ1-1
abundance: many
d_gene: -
v_gene: TRBV12-3/TRBV12-4
CDR3aa: CASTKDRGVAFF
CDR3nt: TGTGCCAGCACCAAAGACCGAGGGGTTGCTTTCTTT

len: 13
j_gene: TRBJ1-3
abundance: many
d_gene: -
v_gene: TRBV15
CDR3aa: CATSRVQGNTIYF
CDR3nt: TGTGCCACCAGCAGAGTGCAGGGAAACACCATATATTTT

len: 17
j_gene: TRBJ1-6
abundance: few
d_gene: -
v_gene: TRBV20-1
CDR3aa: CSASLFAIQGYNSPLHF
CDR3nt: TGCAGTGCTAGTCTCTTTGCTATCCAGGGGTATAATTCACCCCTCCACTTT

len: 13
j_gene: TRBJ2-3
abundance: many
d_gene: -
v_gene: TRBV29-1
CDR3aa: CSVRRGSTDTQYF
CDR3nt: TGCAGCGTTCGAAGGGGTTCCACAGATACGCAGTATTTT

len: 15
j_gene: TRBJ1-3
abundance: many
d_gene: -
v_gene: TRBV7-6
CDR3aa: CASSLDTSSGNTIYF
CDR3nt: TGTGCCAGCAGCTTAGACACAAGCTCTGGAAACACCATATATTTT

len: 16
j_gene: TRBJ2-2
abundance: many
d_gene: TRBD1
v_gene: TRBV9
CDR3aa: CASSPTPRQGAGELFF
CDR3nt: TGTGCCAGCAGCCCCACCCCTCGACAGGGGGCCGGGGAGCTGTTTTTT

len: 13
j_gene: TRBJ2-7
abundance: -
d_gene: TRBD1
v_gene: TRBV7-6
CDR3aa: CASSFGQGYEQYF
CDR3nt: TGTGCCAGCAGCTTTGGACAGGGCTACGAGCAGTACTTC

len: 14
j_gene: TRBJ1-6
abundance: many
d_gene: TRBD1
v_gene: TRBV12-3/TRBV12-4
CDR3aa: CASRLGTDNSPLHF
CDR3nt: TGTGCCAGCAGGCTCGGGACAGATAATTCACCCCTCCACTTT

len: 15
j_gene: TRBJ1-1
abundance: many
d_gene: TRBD1
v_gene: TRBV27
CDR3aa: CASSLRTGGNTEAFF
CDR3nt: TGTGCCAGCAGTCTCCGGACAGGGGGGAACACTGAAGCTTTCTTT

len: 14
j_gene: TRBJ1-1
abundance: -
d_gene: -
v_gene: TRBV18
CDR3aa: CASRRREANTEAFF
CDR3nt: TGTGCCAGCCGGCGCCGGGAAGCGAACACTGAAGCTTTCTTT

len: 19
j_gene: TRBJ2-2
abundance: many
d_gene: TRBD2
v_gene: TRBV4-3
CDR3aa: CASSQDRGLAGAHTGELFF
CDR3nt: TGCGCCAGCAGCCAAGATCGGGGATTAGCGGGAGCACACACCGGGGAGCTGTTTTTT

len: 16
j_gene: TRBJ2-7
abundance: many
d_gene: -
v_gene: TRBV7-2
CDR3aa: CASSSRGVANPHEQYF
CDR3nt: TGTGCCAGCAGCTCTCGAGGTGTGGCAAATCCCCACGAGCAGTACTTC

len: 15
j_gene: TRBJ2-2
abundance: many
d_gene: -
v_gene: TRBV7-2
CDR3aa: CASSKRTDNTGELFF
CDR3nt: TGTGCCAGCAGCAAAAGGACGGATAACACCGGGGAGCTGTTTTTT

len: 13
j_gene: TRBJ2-5
abundance: many
d_gene: -
v_gene: TRBV13
CDR3aa: CASTRDQEETQYF
CDR3nt: TGTGCCAGTACCCGGGACCAAGAAGAGACCCAGTACTTC

len: 16
j_gene: TRBJ2-4
abundance: few
d_gene: -
v_gene: TRBV27
CDR3aa: CASSSIGQGVKNIQYF
CDR3nt: TGTGCCAGCAGTTCGATAGGCCAGGGTGTCAAAAACATTCAGTACTTC

len: 14
j_gene: TRBJ2-7
abundance: many
d_gene: -
v_gene: TRBV4-3
CDR3aa: CASSQDKGGDEQYF
CDR3nt: TGCGCCAGCAGCCAAGATAAGGGGGGAGACGAGCAGTACTTC

len: 15
j_gene: TRBJ2-3
abundance: many
d_gene: -
v_gene: TRBV5-1
CDR3aa: CASSLDQPSTDTQYF
CDR3nt: TGCGCCAGCAGCTTGGACCAGCCAAGCACAGATACGCAGTATTTT

len: 20
j_gene: TRBJ1-3
abundance: -
d_gene: TRBD1
v_gene: TRBV5-1
CDR3aa: CASSSGYRGLSFSGGNTIYF
CDR3nt: TGCGCCAGCAGCTCAGGATACAGGGGGCTCTCCTTCTCGGGAGGAAACACCATATATTTT

len: 17
j_gene: TRBJ2-7
abundance: many
d_gene: TRBD1
v_gene: TRBV6-2/TRBV6-3
CDR3aa: CASSWSRDRGDPREQYF
CDR3nt: TGTGCCAGCAGTTGGTCCCGGGACAGGGGCGATCCGCGCGAGCAGTACTTC

len: 16
j_gene: TRBJ1-5
abundance: many
d_gene: -
v_gene: TRBV5-5
CDR3aa: CASSDTGHIINQPQHF
CDR3nt: TGTGCCAGCAGCGATACGGGCCACATTATCAATCAGCCCCAGCATTTT

len: 14
j_gene: TRBJ2-3
abundance: many
d_gene: -
v_gene: TRBV20-1
CDR3aa: CSASTRLGTDTQYF
CDR3nt: TGCAGTGCTAGCACCAGACTTGGCACAGATACGCAGTATTTT

len: 16
j_gene: TRBJ1-1
abundance: many
d_gene: TRBD1
v_gene: TRBV4-1
CDR3aa: CASSQIPGQGNTEAFF
CDR3nt: TGCGCCAGCAGCCAAATCCCGGGACAGGGGAACACTGAAGCTTTCTTT

len: 18
j_gene: TRBJ2-1
abundance: many
d_gene: TRBD2
v_gene: TRBV20-1
CDR3aa: CSARDERRLAGGYNEQFF
CDR3nt: TGCAGTGCTAGAGACGAGCGACGACTAGCGGGGGGATACAATGAGCAGTTCTTC

len: 13
j_gene: TRBJ2-1
abundance: many
d_gene: -
v_gene: TRBV20-1
CDR3aa: CSSLANSDNEQFF
CDR3nt: TGCAGTTCCCTAGCCAATAGTGACAATGAGCAGTTCTTC

len: 12
j_gene: TRBJ2-4
abundance: many
d_gene: TRBD2
v_gene: TRBV20-1
CDR3aa: CSARGLAGGIYF
CDR3nt: TGCAGTGCTAGGGGACTAGCGGGAGGTATTTACTTC

len: 15
j_gene: TRBJ1-3
abundance: -
d_gene: -
v_gene: TRBV20-1
CDR3aa: CSARDRGGPGNTIYF
CDR3nt: TGCAGTGCTAGAGATCGGGGGGGCCCTGGAAACACCATATATTTT

len: 13
j_gene: TRBJ2-2
abundance: many
d_gene: -
v_gene: TRBV20-1
CDR3aa: CSARDGDTGELFF
CDR3nt: TGCAGTGCTAGAGACGGGGACACCGGGGAGCTGTTTTTT

len: 18
j_gene: TRBJ1-6
abundance: many
d_gene: -
v_gene: TRBV20-1
CDR3aa: CSARPPSTRIPFDSPLHF
CDR3nt: TGCAGTGCTAGACCACCTAGCACTCGAATTCCCTTTGATTCACCCCTCCACTTT

len: 11
j_gene: TRBJ2-7
abundance: -
d_gene: -
v_gene: TRBV11-2
CDR3aa: CASSRGYEQYF
CDR3nt: TGTGCCAGCAGCCGGGGGTACGAGCAGTACTTC

len: 14
j_gene: TRBJ2-3
abundance: many
d_gene: TRBD2
v_gene: TRBV20-1
CDR3aa: CSARPGGITDTQYF
CDR3nt: TGCAGTGCTAGGCCGGGAGGAATCACAGATACGCAGTATTTT